This T cell receptor beta chain appears in the sequencing data of a study of cytomegalovirus exposure and HLA in healthy donors. Germline V gene data show CDR1 as LNHNV and CDR2 as YYDKDF (reference sequence). This CDR3 is built from 14 residues. A multiplex PCR was run with 60 Vbeta primers and 13 Jbeta primers. Assay used: immunoSEQ multiplex PCR; TCRdb lists only in-frame clones, some missing. Among about 160,000 clones listed, roughly 73% were seen once. The sequenced sample was PBMCs. This chain connects TRBV15 to TRBJ2-5; 11 bases map to TRBD2. The DNA end is a closer match to TRBJ2-7, so the J assignment may be wrong. This TCR was sampled from a woman aged 25-40 years in good health and CMV-seronegative. The CDR3 DNA reads TGTGCCACCAGCAGACTAGCGGGGGGAGACGAGCAGTACTTC. Translated: CATSRLAGGDEQYF.